This T cell receptor beta chain was documented in a study of cytomegalovirus exposure and HLA in healthy donors. Turning to this clone: Its antigen is not known.

The PCR had 60 Vbeta and 13 Jbeta primers. Method: immunoSEQ multiplex PCR; TCRdb's copy keeps in-frame clones and lacks some. The listing records about 72,000 clones. The CDR3 is made up of 11 amino acids. The ends were cut back, 3 bases at V and 8 bases at J, with 8 bases in the middle. Germline loops: CDR1 SGHVS, CDR2 FNYEAQ. Study outcomes and limitations: Reports state that TCR beta sequences accurately predicted most subjects' HLA-A and HLA-B alleles.

The gene calls are TRBV7-6 and TRBJ2-7, with TRBD2 as a possible D gene (5 bases). Sequencing used PBMCs. The sequence was collected from a man between 45 and 60 years old in good health and CMV-seropositive. This chain's CDR3 is CASSFGVQQYF. The CDR3 DNA follows: TGTGCCAGCAGCTTCGGGGTGCAGCAGTACTTC.